This TCR beta chain derives from a study of T cells in localized non-small cell lung cancer. About this clone: As yet, its antigen is unknown.

The CDR3 contains 16 residues. CDR1 is SGHTA and CDR2 is FQGTGA in the germline V gene. Deletions cut 5 bases from V and 0 bases from J, with 13 bases between. Study results and limitations: The study linked higher blood T cell density to longer overall survival.

Repertoires were generated with immunoSEQ multiplex PCR, while TCRdb's copy carries only in-frame clones and drops some. There are 20,000 to 30,000 clones in the sample; 75% to 90% occur only once, and around an eighth lies in the top ten. This TCR derives from a female donor aged 60 or older with stage I lung adenocarcinoma. The sample here was peripheral blood, taken before any cancer treatment. This chain uses TRBV7-3 with TRBJ2-2, with a weak D call TRBD1 (6 bases). CDR3 protein: CASSHRQAPNTGELFF. The CDR3 DNA sequence: TGTGCCAGCAGCCATCGACAGGCCCCGAACACCGGGGAGCTGTTTTTT.